A selection of T cell receptor beta chains follows, all from one sample in a study of T cell responses to AZD1222 COVID-19 vaccine. Measured with immunoSEQ multiplex PCR; TCRdb has only the in-frame clones, and not every one. The sample carries 55,000 to 85,000 clones, about 83% recorded once. The material sequenced was peripheral blood, taken on day 0 of AZD1222 vaccination. The receptor source for this set is an adult in good health. Both conserved end residues are part of each CDR3. The D gene is left open where the match is weak. The size field is filled for only some rows; it gives once, few, many or a size class.

v_gene,d_gene,j_gene,abundance,CDR3nt,CDR3aa
TRBV9,NA,TRBJ2-7,NA,TGTGCCAGCAGCGTAGGGGTTGCTAACTACGAGCAGTACTTC,CASSVGVANYEQYF
TRBV4-1,NA,TRBJ1-4,NA,TGCGCCAGCAGCCAAGACAGGGTTGGTGGTAGTGGAAAACTGTTTTTT,CASSQDRVGGSGKLFF
TRBV9,NA,TRBJ2-3,NA,TGTGCCAGCAGCGTAGGAGACACAGATACGCAGTATTTT,CASSVGDTDTQYF
TRBV27,NA,TRBJ2-7,NA,TGTGCCAGCATGGCCAACGAACCGCCCTACGAGCAGTACTTC,CASMANEPPYEQYF
TRBV30,TRBD1,TRBJ1-2,once,TGTGCCGGCCAGGGGACAGGCTATGGCTACACCTTC,CAGQGTGYGYTF
TRBV20-1,NA,TRBJ1-6,NA,TGCAGTGCTAGTCAGAAAGGTCTCTCCTATAATTCACCCCTCCACTTT,CSASQKGLSYNSPLHF
TRBV6-5,NA,TRBJ1-6,NA,TGTGCCAGCAGTTACTCCCCTGGAGGAGCTTCACCCCTCCACTTT,CASSYSPGGASPLHF
TRBV27,TRBD1,TRBJ1-5,few,TGTGCCAGCAGTTTGGATGGGACGGGACAGGGGTTTATAGGGCCCCAGCATTTT,CASSLDGTGQGFIGPQHF
TRBV7-8,NA,TRBJ2-7,NA,TGTGCCAGCAGCTTAACAGGGGCGGGGGGCTCCTACGAGCAGTACTTC,CASSLTGAGGSYEQYF
TRBV10-2,TRBD2,TRBJ2-3,NA,TGCGCCAGCGCCCTAGCGGTTAGCACAGATACGCAGTATTTT,CASALAVSTDTQYF
TRBV11-2,NA,TRBJ1-5,NA,TGTGCCAGCAGCTTGGGGGGACCGCGGCCCCAGCATTTT,CASSLGGPRPQHF
TRBV6-5,TRBD1,TRBJ1-2,NA,TGTGCCAGCGGTCGGACAGGGGTCGGCTACACCTTC,CASGRTGVGYTF
TRBV12-3/TRBV12-4,NA,TRBJ2-7,NA,TGTGCCAGCAGATCGTCCGGGGTTTACGAGCAGTACTTC,CASRSSGVYEQYF
TRBV6-4,TRBD2,TRBJ2-1,NA,TGTGCCAGCAGTAGATCGGGGGGAGGTTTAAATGAGCAGTTCTTC,CASSRSGGGLNEQFF
TRBV3-1/TRBV3-2,NA,TRBJ1-2,once,TGTGCCAGCAGCCAAGATGCGGGGGTTTCTTGGTATGGCTACACCTTC,CASSQDAGVSWYGYTF
TRBV7-9,NA,TRBJ2-1,once,TGTGCCAGCAGCTTATCCGTGGGGGTTCGCTACAATGAGCAGTTCTTC,CASSLSVGVRYNEQFF
TRBV7-9,NA,TRBJ2-7,NA,TGTGCCAGCAGCTTAGTCGCGGGAACTTACGAGCAGTACTTC,CASSLVAGTYEQYF
TRBV6-5,NA,TRBJ1-1,few,TGTGCCAGCAGCCCCCAAGGGGAGGCCACTGAAGCTTTCTTT,CASSPQGEATEAFF
TRBV3-1/TRBV3-2,TRBD1,TRBJ2-3,NA,TGTGCCAGCAGCCCGACGCTTCCGAGAGCAGGACAGGGTCTTCAGTATTTT,CASSPTLPRAGQGLQYF
TRBV29-1,NA,TRBJ1-5,NA,TGCAGCGCAAGGGGGAACGGACAGCCCCAGCATTTT,CSARGNGQPQHF
TRBV6-5,NA,TRBJ1-4,NA,TGTGCCAGCAGGGTCGGGACTAATGAAAAACTGTTTTTT,CASRVGTNEKLFF
TRBV28,NA,TRBJ1-1,NA,TGTGCCAGCAGTGGGACGGGGGGTGTGAACACTGAAGCTTTCTTT,CASSGTGGVNTEAFF
TRBV28,NA,TRBJ1-2,once,TGTGCCAGCAGGACCGACCCAGGGGTCTCCTACCACTTC,CASRTDPGVSYHF
TRBV7-8,NA,TRBJ1-5,NA,TGTGCCAGCAGCCAAGCTAATCAGCCCCAGCATTTT,CASSQANQPQHF
TRBV7-6,NA,TRBJ2-7,NA,TGTGCCAGCAGCCCAGGGTCGGGGGCACGAGCCTACGAGCAGTACTTC,CASSPGSGARAYEQYF
TRBV18,NA,TRBJ2-4,few,TGTGCCAGCTCACCCGTCTACAGAGCCAAAAACATTCAGTACTTC,CASSPVYRAKNIQYF
TRBV10-2,NA,TRBJ1-3,NA,TGCGCCAGCAGGTCCTCGACATCCTACTCTGGAAACACCATATATTTT,CASRSSTSYSGNTIYF
TRBV7-9,NA,TRBJ1-2,NA,TGTGCCAGCAGCTTAGAGGGAGGATGGGGCTACACCTTC,CASSLEGGWGYTF
TRBV28,TRBD1,TRBJ1-1,NA,TGTGCCAGCACTGTGAGGGACAGGGTGAACACTGAAGCTTTCTTT,CASTVRDRVNTEAFF
TRBV18,NA,TRBJ1-4,once,TGTGCCAGCTCACCACCAGGGTATACTGAAAAACTGTTTTTT,CASSPPGYTEKLFF
TRBV6-4,TRBD1,TRBJ1-1,NA,TGTGCCAGCAGTGACGGACAGGGAGGTGCGGAAGCTTTCTTT,CASSDGQGGAEAFF
TRBV5-3,NA,TRBJ2-2,once,TGTGCCAGAAGCTTGGCACTGGACCCAAGCACCGGGGAGCTGTTTTTT,CARSLALDPSTGELFF
TRBV7-9,NA,TRBJ1-1,NA,TGTGCCAGCAGCTTCTACGACGCTGAAGCTTTCTTT,CASSFYDAEAFF
TRBV18,NA,TRBJ1-5,NA,TGTGCCAGCTCATCTGCGGGGAATCAGCCCCAGCATTTT,CASSSAGNQPQHF
TRBV28,NA,TRBJ2-7,NA,TGTGCCAGCAGTTTTCTAGGAGAACTTTTTTCCTACGAGCAGTACTTC,CASSFLGELFSYEQYF
TRBV4-2,TRBD1,TRBJ1-1,NA,TGTGCCAGCAGCAACCTCCAGGGGGCTGGCACTGAAGCTTTCTTT,CASSNLQGAGTEAFF
TRBV6-5,NA,TRBJ2-7,NA,TGTGCCAGCAGTTACACACTAGCTCGGAGCTCCTACGAGCAGTACTTC,CASSYTLARSSYEQYF
TRBV11-2,TRBD2,TRBJ2-2,NA,TGTGCCAGCAGCTTAGTACGGGGGGCCGGGGAGCTGTTTTTT,CASSLVRGAGELFF
TRBV9,NA,TRBJ1-2,NA,TGTGCCAGCAGGGGGGACTATGGCTACACCTTC,CASRGDYGYTF
TRBV10-3,NA,TRBJ1-1,NA,TGTGCCATCAAAACTAACGCTGGAAACACTGAAGCTTTCTTT,CAIKTNAGNTEAFF
TRBV19,NA,TRBJ2-7,NA,TGTGCCAGTAGTATGGGCAGCTACGAGCAGTACTTC,CASSMGSYEQYF
TRBV7-9,NA,TRBJ1-1,NA,TGTGCCAGCAGCCCGGGAGGGGCCAAACCCACTGAAGCTTTCTTT,CASSPGGAKPTEAFF
TRBV6-5,NA,TRBJ1-1,NA,TGTGCCAGCAGATCAGGAAGGGGAGCTGAAGCTTTCTTT,CASRSGRGAEAFF
TRBV28,NA,TRBJ1-3,NA,TGTGCCAGCAGTTTTCTATTTGGAGCGGACACCATATATTTT,CASSFLFGADTIYF
TRBV28,NA,TRBJ1-2,NA,TGTGCCAGCACACAGGGACATAACTATGGCTACACCTTC,CASTQGHNYGYTF
TRBV30,NA,TRBJ1-3,once,TGTGCCTGGAGTGGGACCCTTGGAAACACCATATATTTT,CAWSGTLGNTIYF
TRBV9,NA,TRBJ2-1,NA,TGTGCCAGCAGCGTAGGTCAGTGGGGTTACAATGAGCAGTTCTTC,CASSVGQWGYNEQFF
TRBV6-5,NA,TRBJ1-5,NA,TGTGCCAGCCGACACAGGGTGGGGAGCAATCAGCCCCAGCATTTT,CASRHRVGSNQPQHF
TRBV7-3,NA,TRBJ1-2,once,TGTGCCAGCAGCAGGCTGCCGGGTGATGGCTACACCTTC,CASSRLPGDGYTF